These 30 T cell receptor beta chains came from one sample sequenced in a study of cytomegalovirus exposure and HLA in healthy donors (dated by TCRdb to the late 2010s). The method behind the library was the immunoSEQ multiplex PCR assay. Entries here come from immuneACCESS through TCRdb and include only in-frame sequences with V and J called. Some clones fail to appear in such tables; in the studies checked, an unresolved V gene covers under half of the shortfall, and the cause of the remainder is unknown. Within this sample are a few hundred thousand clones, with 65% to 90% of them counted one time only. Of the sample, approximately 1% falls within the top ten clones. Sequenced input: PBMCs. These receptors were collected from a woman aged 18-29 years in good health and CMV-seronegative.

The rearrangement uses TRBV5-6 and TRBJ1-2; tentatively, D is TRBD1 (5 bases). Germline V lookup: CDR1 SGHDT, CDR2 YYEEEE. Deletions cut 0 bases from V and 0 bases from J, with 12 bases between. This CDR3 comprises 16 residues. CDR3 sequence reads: CASSLAPTESNYGYTF. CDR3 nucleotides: TGTGCCAGCAGCTTGGCCCCGACAGAATCTAACTATGGCTACACCTTC.

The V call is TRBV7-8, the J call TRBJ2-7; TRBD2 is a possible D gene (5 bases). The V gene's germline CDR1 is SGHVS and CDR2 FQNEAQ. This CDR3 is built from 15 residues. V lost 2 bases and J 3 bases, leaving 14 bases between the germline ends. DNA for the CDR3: TGTGCCAGCAGCTTACAACTGGACTCCGACTACGAGCAGTACTTC. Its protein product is CASSLQLDSDYEQYF.

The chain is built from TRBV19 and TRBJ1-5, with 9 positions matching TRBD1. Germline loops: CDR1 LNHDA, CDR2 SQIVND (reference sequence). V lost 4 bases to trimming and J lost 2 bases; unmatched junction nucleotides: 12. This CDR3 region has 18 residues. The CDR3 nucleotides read TGTGCCAGTAGTACCCTATCACAGGGGGCTCCCGGCAATCAGCCCCAGCATTTT. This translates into CASSTLSQGAPGNQPQHF. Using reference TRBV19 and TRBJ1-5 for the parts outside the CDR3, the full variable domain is DGGITQSPKYLFRKEGQNVTLSCEQNLNHDAMYWYRQDPGQGLRLIYYSQIVNDFQKGDIAEGYSVSREKKESFPLTVTSAQKNPTAFYLCASSTLSQGAPGNQPQHFGDGTRLSIL.

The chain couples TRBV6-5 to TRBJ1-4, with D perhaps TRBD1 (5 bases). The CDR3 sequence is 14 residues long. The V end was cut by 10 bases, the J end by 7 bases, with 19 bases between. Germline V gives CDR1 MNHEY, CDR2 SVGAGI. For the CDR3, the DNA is TGTGCCACCGGGTGGGCAGGGCCCACTGAAAAACTGTTTTTT. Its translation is CATGWAGPTEKLFF.

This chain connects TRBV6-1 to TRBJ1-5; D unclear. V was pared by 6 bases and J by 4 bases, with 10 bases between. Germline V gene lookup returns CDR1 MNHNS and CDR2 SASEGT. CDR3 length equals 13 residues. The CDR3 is CASSDEPNQPQHF. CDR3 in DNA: TGTGCCAGCAGCGATGAGCCGAATCAGCCCCAGCATTTT.

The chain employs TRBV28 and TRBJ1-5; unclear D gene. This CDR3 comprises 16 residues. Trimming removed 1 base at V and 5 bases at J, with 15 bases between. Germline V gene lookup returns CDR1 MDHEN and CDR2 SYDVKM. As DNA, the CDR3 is TGTGCCAGCAGTTTATCGCGCTTCCAGCGGGATCAGCCCCAGCATTTT. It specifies CASSLSRFQRDQPQHF.

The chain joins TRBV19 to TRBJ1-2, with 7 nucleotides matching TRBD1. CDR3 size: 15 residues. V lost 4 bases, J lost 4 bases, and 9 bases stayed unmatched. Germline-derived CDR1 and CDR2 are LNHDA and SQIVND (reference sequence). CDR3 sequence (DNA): TGTGCCAGTAGTACATCAGGGGGTATCAGCTATGGCTACACCTTC. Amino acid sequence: CASSTSGGISYGYTF.

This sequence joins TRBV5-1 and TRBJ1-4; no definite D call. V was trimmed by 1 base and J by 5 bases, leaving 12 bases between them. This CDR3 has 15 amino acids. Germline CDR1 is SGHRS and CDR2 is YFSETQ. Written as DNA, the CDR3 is TGCGCCAGCAGCTTGCAACAGCCAAGGAATGAAAAACTGTTTTTT. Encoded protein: CASSLQQPRNEKLFF.

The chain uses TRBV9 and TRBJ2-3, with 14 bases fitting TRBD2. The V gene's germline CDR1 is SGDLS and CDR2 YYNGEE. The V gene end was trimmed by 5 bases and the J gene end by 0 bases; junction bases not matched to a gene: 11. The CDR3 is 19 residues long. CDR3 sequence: CASSLSPGLAGVSTDTQYF. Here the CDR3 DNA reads TGTGCCAGCAGTCTCTCACCGGGACTAGCGGGAGTAAGCACAGATACGCAGTATTTT.

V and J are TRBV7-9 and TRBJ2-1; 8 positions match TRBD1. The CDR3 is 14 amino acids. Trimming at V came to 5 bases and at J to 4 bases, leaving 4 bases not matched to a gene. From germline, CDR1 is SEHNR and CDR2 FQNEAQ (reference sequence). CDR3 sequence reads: CASSRRTGYNEQFF. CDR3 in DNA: TGTGCCAGCAGCCGCCGGACAGGGTACAATGAGCAGTTCTTC. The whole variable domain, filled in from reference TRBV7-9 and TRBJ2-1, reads DTGVSQNPRHKITKRGQNVTFRCDPISEHNRLYWYRQTLGQGPEFLTYFQNEAQLEKSRLLSDRFSAERPKGSFSTLEIQRTEQGDSAMYLCASSRRTGYNEQFFGPGTRLTVL.

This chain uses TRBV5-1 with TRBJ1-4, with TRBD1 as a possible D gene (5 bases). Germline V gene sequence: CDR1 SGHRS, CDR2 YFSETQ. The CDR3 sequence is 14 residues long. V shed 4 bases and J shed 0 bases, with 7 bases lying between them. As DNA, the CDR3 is TGCGCCAGCAGCCCGACAGCAACTAATGAAAAACTGTTTTTT. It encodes CASSPTATNEKLFF.

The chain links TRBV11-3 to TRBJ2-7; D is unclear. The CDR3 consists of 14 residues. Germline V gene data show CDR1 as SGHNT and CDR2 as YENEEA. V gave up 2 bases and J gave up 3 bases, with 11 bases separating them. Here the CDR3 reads CASSLNPVHYEQYF. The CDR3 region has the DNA TGTGCCAGCAGCTTAAACCCAGTCCACTACGAGCAGTACTTC. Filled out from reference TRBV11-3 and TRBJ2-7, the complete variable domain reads EAGVVQSPRYKIIEKKQPVAFWCNPISGHNTLYWYLQNLGQGPELLIRYENEEAVDDSQLPKDRFSAERLKGVDSTLKIQPAELGDSAVYLCASSLNPVHYEQYFGPGTRLTVT.

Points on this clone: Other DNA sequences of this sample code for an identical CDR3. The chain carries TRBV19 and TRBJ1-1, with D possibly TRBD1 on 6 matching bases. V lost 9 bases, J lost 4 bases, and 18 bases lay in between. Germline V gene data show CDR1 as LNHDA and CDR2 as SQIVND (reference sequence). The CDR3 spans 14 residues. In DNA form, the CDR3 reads TGTGCCAGCAGCACTCAGGGGTCGGGCACTGAAGCTTTCTTT. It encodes CASSTQGSGTEAFF.

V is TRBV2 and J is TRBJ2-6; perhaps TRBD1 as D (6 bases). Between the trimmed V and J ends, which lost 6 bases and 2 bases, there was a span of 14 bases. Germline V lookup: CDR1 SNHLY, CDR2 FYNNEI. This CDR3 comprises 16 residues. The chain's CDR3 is CASSYHWGPGANVLTF. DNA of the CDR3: TGTGCCAGCAGCTACCACTGGGGGCCTGGGGCCAACGTCCTGACTTTC. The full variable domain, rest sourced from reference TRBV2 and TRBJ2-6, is EPEVTQTPSHQVTQMGQEVILRCVPISNHLYFYWYRQILGQKVEFLVSFYNNEISEKSEIFDDQFSVERPDGSNFTLKIRSTKLEDSAMYFCASSYHWGPGANVLTFGAGSRLTVL.

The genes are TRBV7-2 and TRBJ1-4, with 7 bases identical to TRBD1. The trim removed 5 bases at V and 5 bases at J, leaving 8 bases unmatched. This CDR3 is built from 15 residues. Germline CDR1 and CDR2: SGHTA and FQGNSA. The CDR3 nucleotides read TGTGCCAGCAGCGTGTCCGGGACAGCAAATGAAAAACTGTTTTTT. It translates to CASSVSGTANEKLFF.

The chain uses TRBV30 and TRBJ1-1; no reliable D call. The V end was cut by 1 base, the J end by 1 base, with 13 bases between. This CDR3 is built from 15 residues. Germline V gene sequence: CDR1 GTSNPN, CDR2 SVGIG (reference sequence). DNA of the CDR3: TGTGCCTGGAGTGGGGTCGACAAGTCGAACACTGAAGCTTTCTTT. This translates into CAWSGVDKSNTEAFF.

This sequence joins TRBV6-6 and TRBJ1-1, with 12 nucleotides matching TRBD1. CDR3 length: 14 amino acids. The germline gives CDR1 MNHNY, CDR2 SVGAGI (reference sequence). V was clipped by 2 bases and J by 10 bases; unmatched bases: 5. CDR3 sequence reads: CASSYGTGGARAFF. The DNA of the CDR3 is TGTGCCAGCAGTTACGGGACAGGGGGCGCAAGAGCTTTCTTT.

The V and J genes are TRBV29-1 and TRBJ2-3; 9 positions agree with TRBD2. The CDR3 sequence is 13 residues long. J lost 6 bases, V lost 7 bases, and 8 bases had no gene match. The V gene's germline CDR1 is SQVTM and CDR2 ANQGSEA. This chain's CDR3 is CSAVAGDTDTQYF. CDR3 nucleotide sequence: TGCAGCGCGGTAGCGGGAGATACCGATACGCAGTATTTT.

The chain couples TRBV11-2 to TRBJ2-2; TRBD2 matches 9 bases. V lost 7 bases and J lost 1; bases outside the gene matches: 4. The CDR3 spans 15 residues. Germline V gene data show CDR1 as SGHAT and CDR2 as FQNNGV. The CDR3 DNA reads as TGTGCCAGCAACCCGACTAGCGGGAACACCGGGGAGCTGTTTTTT. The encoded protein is CASNPTSGNTGELFF. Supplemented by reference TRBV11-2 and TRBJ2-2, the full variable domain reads EAGVAQSPRYKIIEKRQSVAFWCNPISGHATLYWYQQILGQGPKLLIQFQNNGVVDDSQLPKDRFSAERLKGVDSTLKIQPAKLEDSAVYLCASNPTSGNTGELFFGEGSRLTVL.

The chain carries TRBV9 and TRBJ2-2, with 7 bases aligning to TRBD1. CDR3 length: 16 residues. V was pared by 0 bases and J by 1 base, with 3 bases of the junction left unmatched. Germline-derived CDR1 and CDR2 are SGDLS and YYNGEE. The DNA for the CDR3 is TGTGCCAGCAGCGTAGAGGGACAGAGGAACACCGGGGAGCTGTTTTTT. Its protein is CASSVEGQRNTGELFF.

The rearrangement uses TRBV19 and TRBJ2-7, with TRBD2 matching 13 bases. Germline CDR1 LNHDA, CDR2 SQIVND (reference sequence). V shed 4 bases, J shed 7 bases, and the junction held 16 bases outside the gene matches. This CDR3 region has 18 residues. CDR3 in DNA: TGTGCCAGTAGTACCTTAACTAGCGGGAGGGCCCATAGGCTTGAGCAGTACTTC. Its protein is CASSTLTSGRAHRLEQYF.

The CDR3 coding sequence is TGTGCCAGTAGTACACTACAGGGGGTCCACACCGGGGAGCTGTTTTTT. It specifies CASSTLQGVHTGELFF. This rearrangement joins TRBV19 to TRBJ2-2, with 8 bases identical to TRBD1. V trimming: 4 bases; J trimming: 3 bases; junction bases outside the gene matches: 7. CDR3 length: 16 amino acids. Germline V gene sequence: CDR1 LNHDA, CDR2 SQIVND (reference sequence).

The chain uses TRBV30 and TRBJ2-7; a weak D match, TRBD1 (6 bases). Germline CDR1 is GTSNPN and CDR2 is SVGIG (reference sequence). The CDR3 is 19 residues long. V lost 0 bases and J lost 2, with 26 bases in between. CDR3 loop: CAWSVRFGQPPLFTYEQYF. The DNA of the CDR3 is TGTGCCTGGAGTGTCCGATTCGGACAGCCTCCCCTTTTTACCTACGAGCAGTACTTC.

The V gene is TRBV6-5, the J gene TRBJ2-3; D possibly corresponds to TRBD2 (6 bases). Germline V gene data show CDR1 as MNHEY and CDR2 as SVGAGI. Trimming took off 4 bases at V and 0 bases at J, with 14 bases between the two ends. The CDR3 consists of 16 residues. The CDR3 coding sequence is TGTGCCAGCAGTTTAAACCTAGCGACCAGCACAGATACGCAGTATTTT. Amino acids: CASSLNLATSTDTQYF.

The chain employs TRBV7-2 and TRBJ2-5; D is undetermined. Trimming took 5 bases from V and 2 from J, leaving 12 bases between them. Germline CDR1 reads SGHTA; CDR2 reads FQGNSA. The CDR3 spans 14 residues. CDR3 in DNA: TGTGCCAGCAGCCCCCATCCTAGGCAAGAGACCCAGTACTTC. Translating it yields CASSPHPRQETQYF.

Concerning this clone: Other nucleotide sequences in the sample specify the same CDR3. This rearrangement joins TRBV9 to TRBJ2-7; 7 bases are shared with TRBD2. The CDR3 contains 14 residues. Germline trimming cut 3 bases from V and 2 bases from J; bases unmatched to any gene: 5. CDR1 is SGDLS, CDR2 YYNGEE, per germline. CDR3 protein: CASSATGTTYEQYF. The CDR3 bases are TGTGCCAGCAGCGCAACCGGGACTACCTACGAGCAGTACTTC.

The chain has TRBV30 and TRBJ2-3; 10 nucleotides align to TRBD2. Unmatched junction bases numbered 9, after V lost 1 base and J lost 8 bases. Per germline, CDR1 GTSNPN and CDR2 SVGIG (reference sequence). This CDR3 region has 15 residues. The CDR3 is CAWSARLAGLGTQYF. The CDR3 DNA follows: TGTGCCTGGAGTGCTAGACTAGCGGGTCTGGGTACGCAGTATTTT. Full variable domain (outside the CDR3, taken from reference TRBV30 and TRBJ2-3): SQTIHQWPATLVQPVGSPLSLECTVEGTSNPNLYWYRQAAGRGLQLLFYSVGIGQISSEVPQNLSASRPQDRQFILSSKKLLLSDSGFYLCAWSARLAGLGTQYFGPGTRLTVL.

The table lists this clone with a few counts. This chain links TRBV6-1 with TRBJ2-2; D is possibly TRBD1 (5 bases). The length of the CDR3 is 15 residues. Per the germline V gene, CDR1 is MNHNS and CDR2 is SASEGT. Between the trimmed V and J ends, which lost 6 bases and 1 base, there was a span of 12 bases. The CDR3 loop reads CASRRTRVNTGELFF. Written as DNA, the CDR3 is TGTGCCAGCAGACGGACACGGGTGAACACCGGGGAGCTGTTTTTT.

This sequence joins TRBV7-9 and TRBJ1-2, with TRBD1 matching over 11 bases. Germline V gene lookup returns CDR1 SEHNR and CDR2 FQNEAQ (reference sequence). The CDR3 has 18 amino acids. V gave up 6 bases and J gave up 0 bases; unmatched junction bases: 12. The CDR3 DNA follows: TGTGCCAGCAGGCATAGCGTGGACAGGGGGCCCGCTAACTATGGCTACACCTTC. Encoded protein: CASRHSVDRGPANYGYTF.

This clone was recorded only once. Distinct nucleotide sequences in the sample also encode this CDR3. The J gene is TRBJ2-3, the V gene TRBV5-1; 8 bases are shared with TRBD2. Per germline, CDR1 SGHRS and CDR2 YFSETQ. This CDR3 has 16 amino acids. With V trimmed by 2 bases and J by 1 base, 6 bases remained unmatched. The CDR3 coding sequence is TGCGCCAGCAGCTTCCGAGCGGGAGAGGGCACAGATACGCAGTATTTT. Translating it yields CASSFRAGEGTDTQYF.